This passage covers 24 T cell receptor beta chains from one sample sequenced in a study of cytomegalovirus exposure and HLA in healthy donors. PCR amplification relied on 60 Vbeta primers (plus 13 Jbeta primers). Sequencing was performed with immunoSEQ multiplex PCR; in TCRdb, only in-frame clones are kept and a portion is missing. This table holds about 98,000 clones, over 75% found once. The specimen sequenced was PBMCs. These receptors were obtained from a female donor in good health and CMV-seropositive.

This clone was picked up one time. V and J are TRBV28 and TRBJ1-1, with a tentative D call TRBD1 (5 bases). This CDR3 region has 11 residues. CDR1 and CDR2 (germline): MDHEN, SYDVKM. V gave up 5 bases and J gave up 6 bases, with 7 bases separating them. Here the CDR3 reads CASSGDSEAFF. As DNA, the CDR3 is TGTGCCAGCAGTGGGGACTCTGAAGCTTTCTTT.

The CDR3 DNA is TGTGCCAGCAGTGAACAGGGGGCGTTTCGCGATGAGCAGTTCTTC. Its protein product is CASSEQGAFRDEQFF. The gene calls are TRBV2 and TRBJ2-1; TRBD1 matches 8 bases. Germline V CDR1 and CDR2: SNHLY, FYNNEI. The CDR3 contains 15 residues. V gave up 2 bases and J gave up 8 bases; unmatched junction bases: 8.

This clone was observed a handful of times. The chain combines TRBV2 with TRBJ2-1; 9 positions match TRBD2. With V trimmed by 7 bases and J by 8 bases, 12 bases remained unmatched. In germline, CDR1 is SNHLY, CDR2 FYNNEI. The CDR3 is made up of 15 amino acids. In DNA, the CDR3 is TGTGCCAGCAAGGGGGGGGCTAGCGGGGCGGATGAGCAGTTCTTC. Translating it yields CASKGGASGADEQFF.

V gene TRBV11-2 combines with J gene TRBJ1-5; perhaps TRBD1 as D (5 bases). The CDR3 is made up of 15 amino acids. CDR1 and CDR2 (germline): SGHAT, FQNNGV. The germline V and J ends were trimmed by 2 bases and 0 bases, with 8 bases remaining between them. The chain's CDR3 is CASSLQGFSNQPQHF. DNA of the CDR3: TGTGCCAGCAGCTTACAGGGTTTTAGCAATCAGCCCCAGCATTTT.

The chain joins TRBV5-1 to TRBJ2-3; 10 bases align to TRBD1. This CDR3 is 21 amino acids long. Unmatched junction bases numbered 21, after V lost 5 bases and J lost 0 bases. CDR1 is SGHRS, CDR2 YFSETQ, per germline. CDR3 DNA: TGCGCCAGCAGGGGGGTCTCGGGACAGGGGTTTGCAGCGGGGAGCACAGATACGCAGTATTTT. Its protein product is CASRGVSGQGFAAGSTDTQYF.

This chain uses TRBV2 with TRBJ2-1; 9 bases match TRBD2. Germline CDR1 is SNHLY and CDR2 is FYNNEI. The CDR3 is 15 residues long. J lost 4 bases, V lost 7 bases, and 8 bases had no gene match. The CDR3 nucleotides are TGTGCCAGCAATCGCCGACTAGCGGCATACAATGAGCAGTTCTTC. Residues: CASNRRLAAYNEQFF.

V usage is TRBV29-1 and J usage is TRBJ1-2, with D possibly matching TRBD1 (5 bases). V lost 4 bases, J lost 0 bases, and 15 bases lay in between. There are 15 residues in the CDR3. In germline, CDR1 is SQVTM, CDR2 ANQGSEA. DNA for the CDR3: TGCAGCGTTGCCGGAGGGGCAGAAGCTAACTATGGCTACACCTTC. Its translation is CSVAGGAEANYGYTF. Looking up the rest from reference TRBV29-1 and TRBJ1-2 gives the full variable domain: SAVISQKPSRDICQRGTSLTIQCQVDSQVTMMFWYRQQPGQSLTLIATANQGSEATYESGFVIDKFPISRPNLTFSTLTVSNMSPEDSSIYLCSVAGGAEANYGYTFGSGTRLTVV.

This clone has a handful of counts. This sequence joins TRBV10-2 and TRBJ1-1; the D gene is possibly TRBD1 (5 bases). V was trimmed by 6 bases and J by 5 bases, leaving 13 bases between them. CDR1 and CDR2 from the germline V gene are WSHSY and SAAADI. The CDR3 has 13 residues. DNA of the CDR3: TGCGCCAGCAGGGACACGGCGGCAACTGAAGCTTTCTTT. The encoded protein is CASRDTAATEAFF.

The rearrangement links TRBV5-1 to TRBJ2-1; 9 bases match TRBD1. The CDR3 is made up of 17 amino acids. V dropped 3 bases and J dropped 3; count of bases not matched to a gene: 10. The germline V gene has CDR1 SGHRS and CDR2 YFSETQ. CDR3 in DNA: TGCGCCAGCAGCTCTAACGCGGGGACAGGGCTCTACAATGAGCAGTTCTTC. Translation: CASSSNAGTGLYNEQFF.

This clone came up once. The chain uses TRBV5-1 and TRBJ2-2; 10 bases fit TRBD1. CDR1 and CDR2 (germline): SGHRS, YFSETQ. This CDR3 is 16 amino acids long. V lost 1 base and J lost 8; bases outside the gene matches: 8. The chain's CDR3 is CASSLNRDRGRGELFF. Written as DNA, the CDR3 is TGCGCCAGCAGCTTGAACCGGGACAGGGGAAGGGGGGAGCTGTTTTTT.

This clone was recorded only once. The rearrangement links TRBV5-1 to TRBJ2-1, with D maybe TRBD2 (5 bases). The CDR3 spans 16 residues. V gave up 4 bases and J gave up 4 bases, with 18 bases separating them. Looked up from germline, CDR1 is SGHRS and CDR2 is YFSETQ. The CDR3 spells CASSRFSDSSYNEQFF. CDR3 DNA sequence: TGCGCCAGCAGCCGCTTCTCGGACTCCAGTTACAATGAGCAGTTCTTC.

The chain combines TRBV19 with TRBJ1-5; 10 nucleotides line up with TRBD1. The germline V gene encodes CDR1 LNHDA and CDR2 SQIVND (reference sequence). This CDR3 is 13 amino acids long. After removal of 6 bases from V and 7 bases from J, the junction contained 3 bases not matched to a gene. CDR3 DNA: TGTGCCAGTAGCGGGACAGGGGACCAGCCCCAGCATTTT. Protein: CASSGTGDQPQHF.

This chain links TRBV2 with TRBJ1-1; D remains unclear. Germline assignment: CDR1 SNHLY and CDR2 FYNNEI. V lost 7 bases, J lost 5 bases, and 17 bases lay in between. The CDR3 length is 14 residues. DNA for the CDR3: TGTGCCAGCATTGCTAATAGAATCGGGACTGAAGCTTTCTTT. Its protein is CASIANRIGTEAFF.

This clone showed up just once. The chain uses TRBV4-2 and TRBJ1-3; no clear D. V was shortened by 5 bases and J by 0 bases, with 11 bases between the two germline ends. CDR1 and CDR2 from the germline V gene are LGHNA and YNFKEQ. The CDR3 sequence is 15 residues long. CDR3 nucleotide sequence: TGTGCCAGCAGCGGTGAGACTTTCTCTGGAAACACCATATATTTT. Its protein is CASSGETFSGNTIYF.

The rearrangement links TRBV14 to TRBJ1-4; no reliable D call. The germline V and J ends were trimmed by 4 bases and 7 bases, with 7 bases remaining between them. The CDR3 spans 12 residues. Per the germline V gene, CDR1 is SGHDN and CDR2 is FVKESK. CDR3 sequence (DNA): TGTGCCAGCAGCCTCGGAGGTGAAAAACTGTTTTTT. Translation gives CASSLGGEKLFF.

This chain uses TRBV10-3 with TRBJ2-7, with 9 bases aligning to TRBD1. Trimming cost V 3 bases and J 7 bases; bases outside gene matches: 13. Germline lookup yields CDR1 ENHRY and CDR2 SYGVKD. The CDR3 length is 16 residues. CDR3 sequence (DNA): TGTGCCATCAGTGAATTTATTGGGACAGGGATGGAAGAGCAGTACTTC. Translated: CAISEFIGTGMEEQYF.

The CDR3 region has the DNA TGTGCCAGCAGGGGTATGTTCCGGGACAGAGGTAACAATGAGCAGTTCTTC. Protein: CASRGMFRDRGNNEQFF. V is TRBV5-4 and J is TRBJ2-1, with 7 bases aligning to TRBD1. Losses at the gene ends were 5 bases for V and 5 bases for J; bases not matched to a gene: 16. This CDR3 has 17 residues. CDR1 and CDR2 from the germline V gene are SGHNT and YYREEE (reference sequence).

Turning to this clone: One end of the junction varies from germline; a read error may be responsible. The J gene is TRBJ1-3, the V gene TRBV23-1; 10 bases fit TRBD1. TRBV23-1 is an ORF, with its function uncertain. CDR3 size: 12 residues. The DNA of the CDR3 is TGCGCCAGCAGTCACGGGACAGGGGATTGCGATTTT. This sequence encodes CASSHGTGDCDF.

CDR3 amino acids: CASSLAAGGTGELFF. CDR3 DNA sequence: TGTGCCAGCAGCTTAGCGGCGGGGGGTACCGGGGAGCTGTTTTTT. The chain has TRBV7-7 and TRBJ2-2, with 8 bases aligning to TRBD2. This CDR3 spans 15 amino acids. Germline V gene data show CDR1 as SSHAT and CDR2 as FNYEAQ (reference sequence). J gave up 5 bases and V 0 bases, and 2 bases lay outside the gene matches. Drawing the rest from reference TRBV7-7 and TRBJ2-2, the complete variable domain is GAGVSQSPRYKVTKRGQDVTLRCDPISSHATLYWYQQALGQGPEFLTYFNYEAQPDKSGLPSDRFSAERPEGSISTLTIQRTEQRDSAMYRCASSLAAGGTGELFFGEGSRLTVL.

This rearrangement joins TRBV19 to TRBJ1-1, with a possible D match to TRBD1 (5 bases). Trimming shortened V by 3 bases and J by 2 bases, and 10 bases separated the two germline ends. Germline V lookup: CDR1 LNHDA, CDR2 SQIVND (reference sequence). The CDR3 is 14 amino acids. The CDR3 sequence is CASSITRANTEAFF. CDR3 DNA sequence: TGTGCCAGTAGTATTACCAGGGCCAACACTGAAGCTTTCTTT.

V gene TRBV14 combines with J gene TRBJ1-1; the D gene is possibly TRBD1 (5 bases). V lost 3 bases and J lost 4, with 15 bases in between. Germline V gene lookup returns CDR1 SGHDN and CDR2 FVKESK. The CDR3 is made up of 15 amino acids. CDR3 protein: CASSHRAGGGTEAFF. The CDR3 coding sequence is TGTGCCAGCAGCCACCGTGCCGGGGGGGGCACTGAAGCTTTCTTT.

V gene TRBV7-6 combines with J gene TRBJ2-3; 11 bases align to TRBD2. J gave up 4 bases and V 5 bases, and 5 bases lay outside the gene matches. The CDR3 has 15 amino acids. Germline lookup yields CDR1 SGHVS and CDR2 FNYEAQ. The CDR3 nucleotides are TGTGCCAGCAGCCAGACTAGCGGGACCTCAGATACGCAGTATTTT. Amino acid sequence: CASSQTSGTSDTQYF.

The chain couples TRBV6-4 to TRBJ1-1; TRBD1 matches at 8 bases. Germline V CDR1 and CDR2: MRHNA, SNTAGT. Unmatched junction bases numbered 5, after V lost 8 bases and J lost 3 bases. The CDR3 consists of 13 residues. The CDR3 nucleotides read TGTGCCAGCCGACAGGGGATGGACACTGAAGCTTTCTTT. It translates to CASRQGMDTEAFF.

V and J are TRBV5-1 and TRBJ1-2; the D is unclear. CDR1 SGHRS and CDR2 YFSETQ come from the germline V gene. The CDR3 has 13 residues. V lost 2 bases to trimming and J lost 4 bases, with 9 bases between them. This CDR3 is CASSLRESYGYTF. The DNA for the CDR3 is TGCGCCAGCAGCTTAAGGGAGTCCTATGGCTACACCTTC.